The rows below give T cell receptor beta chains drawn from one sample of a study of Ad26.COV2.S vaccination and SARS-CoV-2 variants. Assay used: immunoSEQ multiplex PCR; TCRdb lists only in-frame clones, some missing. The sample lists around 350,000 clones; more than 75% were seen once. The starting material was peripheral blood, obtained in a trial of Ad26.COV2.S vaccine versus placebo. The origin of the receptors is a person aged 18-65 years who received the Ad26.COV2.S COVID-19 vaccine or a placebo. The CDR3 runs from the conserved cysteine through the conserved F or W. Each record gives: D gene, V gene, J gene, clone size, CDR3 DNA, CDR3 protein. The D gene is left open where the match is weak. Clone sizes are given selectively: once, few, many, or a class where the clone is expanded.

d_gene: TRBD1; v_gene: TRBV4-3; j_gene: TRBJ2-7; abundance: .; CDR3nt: TGCGCCAGCAGCCAAATACCCGGGACAGGCCACTACGAGCAGTACTTC; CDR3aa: CASSQIPGTGHYEQYF
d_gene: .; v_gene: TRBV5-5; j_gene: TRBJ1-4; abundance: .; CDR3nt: TGTGCCAGCAGCCGGTGGAACGCTAATGAAAAACTGTTTTTT; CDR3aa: CASSRWNANEKLFF
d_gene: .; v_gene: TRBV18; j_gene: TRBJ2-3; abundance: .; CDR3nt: TGTGCCAGCTCTTACACAGATACGCAGTATTTT; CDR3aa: CASSYTDTQYF
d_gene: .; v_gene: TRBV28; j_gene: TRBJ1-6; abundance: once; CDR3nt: TGTGCCAGCAGTACCCTGTTCTCGGCGGGAAATTCACCCCTCCACTTT; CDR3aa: CASSTLFSAGNSPLHF
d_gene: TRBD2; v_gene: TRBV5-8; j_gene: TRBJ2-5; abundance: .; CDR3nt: TGTGCCAGAGCTTACGGGGGGGGCTATGAGACCCAGTACTTC; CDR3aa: CARAYGGGYETQYF
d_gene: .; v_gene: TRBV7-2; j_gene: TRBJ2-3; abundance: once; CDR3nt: TGTGCCAGCAGCTTAGCCAGCGGCACAGATACGCAGTATTTT; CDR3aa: CASSLASGTDTQYF
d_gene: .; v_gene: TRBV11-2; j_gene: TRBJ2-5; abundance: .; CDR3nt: TGTGCCAGCAGCTTAGACGGTAGTCAAGAGACCCAGTACTTC; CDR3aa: CASSLDGSQETQYF
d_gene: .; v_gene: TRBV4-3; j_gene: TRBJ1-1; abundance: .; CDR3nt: TGCGCCAGCAGCCAACACGGGAACACTGAAGCTTTCTTT; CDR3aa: CASSQHGNTEAFF
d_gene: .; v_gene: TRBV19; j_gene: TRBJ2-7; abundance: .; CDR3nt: TGTGCCACATACTCCGGACGGAATGAGTACTTC; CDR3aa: CATYSGRNEYF
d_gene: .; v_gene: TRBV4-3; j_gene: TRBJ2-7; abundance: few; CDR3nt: TGCGCCAGCAGCCAAGATCGCGGACAGGAGCAGTACTTC; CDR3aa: CASSQDRGQEQYF
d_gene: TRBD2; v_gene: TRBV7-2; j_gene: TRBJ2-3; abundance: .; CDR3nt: TGTGCCAGCAGCTTAGCGGGTATTAGCGGGAGTAAGCGGGCAGATACGCAGTATTTT; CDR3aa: CASSLAGISGSKRADTQYF
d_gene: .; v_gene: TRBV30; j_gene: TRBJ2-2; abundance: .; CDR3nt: TGTGCCCTCAGCAGGCCGTACACCGGGGAGCTGTTTTTT; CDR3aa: CALSRPYTGELFF
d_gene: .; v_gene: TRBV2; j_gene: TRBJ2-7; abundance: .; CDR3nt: TGTGCCAGCAGTGATTCTCCGAATTCCTACGAGCAGTACTTC; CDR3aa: CASSDSPNSYEQYF
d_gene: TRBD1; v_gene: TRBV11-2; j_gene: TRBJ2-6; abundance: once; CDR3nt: TGTGCCAGCAGCCCGGGAACAGGGGCCGGGGCCAACGTCCTGACTTTC; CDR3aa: CASSPGTGAGANVLTF
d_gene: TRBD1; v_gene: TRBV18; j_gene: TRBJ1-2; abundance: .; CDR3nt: TGTGCCAGCTCGCACCTAGGGACAGGAAACGGCTACACCTTC; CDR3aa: CASSHLGTGNGYTF
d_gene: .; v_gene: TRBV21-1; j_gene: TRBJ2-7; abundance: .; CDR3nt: TGTGCCAGCAGCATACACCGGGACAGGAGAGCTTACGAGCAGTACTTC; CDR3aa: CASSIHRDRRAYEQYF
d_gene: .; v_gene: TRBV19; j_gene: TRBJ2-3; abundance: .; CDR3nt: TGTGCCAGTAGTATTTCCGCGTCGACAGGACTGGATACGCAGTATTTT; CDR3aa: CASSISASTGLDTQYF
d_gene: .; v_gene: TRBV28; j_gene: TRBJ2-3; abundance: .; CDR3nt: TGTGCCAGCAGTGACCATGTAGCGGATACGCAGTATTTT; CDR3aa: CASSDHVADTQYF
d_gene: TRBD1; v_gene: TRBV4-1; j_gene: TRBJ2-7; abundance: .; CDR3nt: TGCGCCAGCAGCCAAGGGACAGGGAGCGAGCAGTACTTC; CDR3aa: CASSQGTGSEQYF
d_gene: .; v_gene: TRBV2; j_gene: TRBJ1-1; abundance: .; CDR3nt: TGTGCCAGCAGGCGGGAGGAAAACACTGAAGCTTTCTTT; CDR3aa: CASRREENTEAFF
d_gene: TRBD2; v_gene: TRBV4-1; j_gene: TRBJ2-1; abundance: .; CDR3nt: TGCGCCAGCAGCCAGGTCCTAGCGGGAGTACCACACAATGAGCAGTTCTTC; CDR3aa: CASSQVLAGVPHNEQFF
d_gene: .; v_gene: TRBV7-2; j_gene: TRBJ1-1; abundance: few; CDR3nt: TGTGCCAGCAGCTTGACAGGCATGAACACTGAAGCTTTCTTT; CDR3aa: CASSLTGMNTEAFF
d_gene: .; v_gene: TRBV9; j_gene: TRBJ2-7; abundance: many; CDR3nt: TGTGCCAGCAGCCTGAGGTGGGGCGACGAGCAGTACTTC; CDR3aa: CASSLRWGDEQYF
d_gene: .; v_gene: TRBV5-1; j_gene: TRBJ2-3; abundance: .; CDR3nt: TGCGCCAGCAGCTTCTGGACCACAGATACGCAGTATTTT; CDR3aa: CASSFWTTDTQYF
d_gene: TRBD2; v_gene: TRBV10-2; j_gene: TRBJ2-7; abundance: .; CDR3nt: TGCGCCAGCAGTGAATCGGCTAGCGGGATGGGGGAGTACGAGCAGTACTTC; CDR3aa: CASSESASGMGEYEQYF
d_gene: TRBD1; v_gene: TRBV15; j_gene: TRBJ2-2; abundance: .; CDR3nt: TGTGCCACCCAGAGGGACAGGGGGAGGACCGGGGAGCTGTTTTTT; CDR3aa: CATQRDRGRTGELFF
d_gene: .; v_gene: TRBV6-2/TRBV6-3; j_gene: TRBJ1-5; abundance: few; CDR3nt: TGTGCCAGCAGTCGAGACAGTAGCAATCAGCCCCAGCATTTT; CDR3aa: CASSRDSSNQPQHF
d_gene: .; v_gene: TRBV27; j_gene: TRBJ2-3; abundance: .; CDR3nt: TGTGCCAGCAGTTTTCCAGCAGATACGCAGTATTTT; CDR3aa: CASSFPADTQYF
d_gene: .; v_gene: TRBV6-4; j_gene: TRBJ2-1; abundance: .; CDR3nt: TGTGCCAGCAGGGTGCCTGAGTCGGAAAATGAGCAGTTCTTC; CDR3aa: CASRVPESENEQFF
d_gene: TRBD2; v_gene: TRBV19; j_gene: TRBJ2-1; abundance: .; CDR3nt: TGTGCCAGTACGGGACTAGAGAGGGACAATAGACAGTTCTTC; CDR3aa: CASTGLERDNRQFF
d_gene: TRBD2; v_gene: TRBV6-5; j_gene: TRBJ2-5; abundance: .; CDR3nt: TGTGCCAGCAGAAGCGGGGCTGCAGAGACCCAGTACTTC; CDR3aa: CASRSGAAETQYF
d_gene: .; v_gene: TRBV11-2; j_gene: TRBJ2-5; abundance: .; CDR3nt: TGTGCCAGCAGCTTAGATATAGGCCCCCAAGAGACCCAGTACTTC; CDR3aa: CASSLDIGPQETQYF
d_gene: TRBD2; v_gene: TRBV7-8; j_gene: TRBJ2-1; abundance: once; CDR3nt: TGTGCCAGCAGCTTAGCTGGGCTAGCGGATTACAATGAGCAGTTCTTC; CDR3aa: CASSLAGLADYNEQFF
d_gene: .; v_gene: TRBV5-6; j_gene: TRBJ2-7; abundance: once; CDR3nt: TGTGCCAGCAGCTTGGATGGGGGCAGGTACGAGCAGTACTTC; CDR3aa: CASSLDGGRYEQYF
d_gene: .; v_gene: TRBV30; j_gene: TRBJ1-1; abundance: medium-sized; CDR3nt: TGTGCCTGTAATTCGGGCACTGAAGCTTTCTTT; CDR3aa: CACNSGTEAFF
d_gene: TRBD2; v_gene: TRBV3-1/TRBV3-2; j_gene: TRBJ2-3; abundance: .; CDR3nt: TGTGCCAGCAGCCAGGGGTCCGGGACTAGCGGGGGGCGCACAGATACGCAGTATTTT; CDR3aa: CASSQGSGTSGGRTDTQYF
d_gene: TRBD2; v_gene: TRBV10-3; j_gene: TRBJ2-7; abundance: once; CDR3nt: TGTGCCATCAGTCGACTAGCGGGAGGGGGTGGGCACGAGCAGTACTTC; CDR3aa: CAISRLAGGGGHEQYF
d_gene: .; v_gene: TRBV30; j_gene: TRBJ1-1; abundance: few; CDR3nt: TGTGCCTGGACCCTTTATGGGGCGGACACTGAAGCTTTCTTT; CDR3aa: CAWTLYGADTEAFF
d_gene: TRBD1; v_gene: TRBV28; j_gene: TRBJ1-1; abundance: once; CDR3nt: TGTGCCAGCAGTCTACAGGGGGCGCAAACTGAAGCTTTCTTT; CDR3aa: CASSLQGAQTEAFF
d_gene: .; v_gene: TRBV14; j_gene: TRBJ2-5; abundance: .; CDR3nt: TGTGCCAGCAGCAAACGGGACTGGGGGACCCAGTACTTC; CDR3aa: CASSKRDWGTQYF
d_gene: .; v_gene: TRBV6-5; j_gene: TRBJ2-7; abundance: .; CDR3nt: TGTGCCAGCAGAAGGGACTTCGAATACGAGCAGTACTTC; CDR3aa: CASRRDFEYEQYF
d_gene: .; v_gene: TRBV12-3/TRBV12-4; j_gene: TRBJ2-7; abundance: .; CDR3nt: TGTGCCAGCAGTTTAAGGCAGGTCGAGCAGTACTTC; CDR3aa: CASSLRQVEQYF
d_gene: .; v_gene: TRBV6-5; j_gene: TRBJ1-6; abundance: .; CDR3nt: TGTGCCAGCACCCCCGGGACAAAGCATGGTTCACCCCTCCACTTT; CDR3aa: CASTPGTKHGSPLHF
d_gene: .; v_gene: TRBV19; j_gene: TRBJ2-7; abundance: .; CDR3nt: TGTGCCAGTAGTATAGATTTGGAGACCCTGTCCTACGAGCAGTACTTC; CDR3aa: CASSIDLETLSYEQYF
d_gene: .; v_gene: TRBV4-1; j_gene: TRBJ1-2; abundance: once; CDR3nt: TGCGCCAGCAGCCAAGGGGGGACCAGACAGCTGGGCTACACCTTC; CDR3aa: CASSQGGTRQLGYTF
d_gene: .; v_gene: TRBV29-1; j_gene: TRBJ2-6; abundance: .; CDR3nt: TGCAGCGTTCGCACCAACGTCCTGACTTTC; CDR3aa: CSVRTNVLTF